The 29 T cell receptor beta chains given below trace back to one sample, sequenced in a study of immune evolution from preneoplasia to lung adenocarcinoma. Profiled with immunoSEQ multiplex PCR; TCRdb holds only in-frame clones, not every one. This sample has around 7,200 clones, with around 83% found just once. Sequencing used FFPE minimally invasive lung adenocarcinoma tissue. The receptors here all came from a person aged 65 to 85 with lung adenocarcinoma.

This chain connects TRBV18 to TRBJ1-1; D is undetermined. Trimming took 0 bases from V and 1 from J, leaving 9 bases between them. This CDR3 comprises 15 residues. CDR1 KGHSH and CDR2 LQKENI come from the germline V gene. CDR3: CASSPPSRQNTEAFF. The CDR3 DNA sequence: TGTGCCAGCTCACCACCGAGCAGGCAGAACACTGAAGCTTTCTTT.

CDR3 region: CSVASRANYGYTF. CDR3 nucleotides: TGCAGCGTTGCTTCCAGGGCGAACTATGGCTACACCTTC. The J gene is TRBJ1-2, the V gene TRBV29-1; TRBD1 is a possible D gene (5 bases). CDR1 SQVTM and CDR2 ANQGSEA come from the germline V gene. V was clipped by 4 bases and J by 2 bases, with 11 bases between them. The CDR3 has 13 residues.

This chain's CDR3 is CASSSQGLQPQHF. The CDR3 coding sequence is TGTGCCAGCAGTTCCCAGGGGTTGCAGCCCCAGCATTTT. This chain connects TRBV27 to TRBJ1-5; D is perhaps TRBD1 (6 bases). From germline, CDR1 is MNHEY and CDR2 SMNVEV (reference sequence). V was clipped by 4 bases and J by 7 bases, with 11 bases between them. The CDR3 covers 13 residues.

V and J are TRBV18 and TRBJ2-7; no clear D gene. V lost 3 bases to trimming and J lost 3 bases, with 12 bases between them. Germline values: CDR1 KGHSH, CDR2 LQKENI. The CDR3 has 14 amino acids. Here the CDR3 DNA reads TGTGCCAGCTCACCCGCTTCATACAGCTACGAGCAGTACTTC. Protein product: CASSPASYSYEQYF. Supplemented by reference TRBV18 and TRBJ2-7, the full variable domain reads NAGVMQNPRHLVRRRGQEARLRCSPMKGHSHVYWYRQLPEEGLKFMVYLQKENIIDESGMPKERFSAEFPKEGPSILRIQQVVRGDSAAYFCASSPASYSYEQYFGPGTRLTVT.

V usage is TRBV15 and J usage is TRBJ1-5, with a tentative D call TRBD1 (6 bases). Looked up from germline, CDR1 is LNHNV and CDR2 is YYDKDF (reference sequence). This CDR3 contains 13 residues. V lost 0 bases to trimming and J lost 10 bases, with 10 bases between them. CDR3 bases: TGTGCCACCAGCAGAGATCCGGGGGCACCCCAGCATTTT. Its translation: CATSRDPGAPQHF.

V and J are TRBV2 and TRBJ2-2; D remains ambiguous. The CDR3 is 13 residues long. V lost 7 bases and J lost 0, with 6 bases in between. Germline CDR1 is SNHLY and CDR2 is FYNNEI. The CDR3 DNA follows: TGTGCCAGCAAACAGACGAACACCGGGGAGCTGTTTTTT. Protein product: CASKQTNTGELFF.

The V gene is TRBV27, the J gene TRBJ1-5; no firm D call. CDR3 size: 13 residues. V lost 9 bases to trimming and J lost 3 bases, with 12 bases between them. In germline, CDR1 is MNHEY, CDR2 SMNVEV (reference sequence). The CDR3 region is CASALRVNQPQHF. CDR3 in DNA: TGTGCCAGTGCCCTGAGAGTCAATCAGCCCCAGCATTTT.

The chain is built from TRBV6-1 and TRBJ2-5, with TRBD1 identical over 10 bases. Germline V lookup: CDR1 MNHNS, CDR2 SASEGT. V lost 5 bases and J lost 5; bases outside the gene matches: 8. The CDR3 is 15 amino acids. Here the CDR3 DNA reads TGTGCCAGCAGTTTAGACAGGGGGCGCTTTGAGACCCAGTACTTC. It is translated as CASSLDRGRFETQYF.

The V and J genes are TRBV5-1 and TRBJ1-1, with D perhaps matching TRBD1 (5 bases). V gave up 2 bases and J gave up 3 bases, with 14 bases separating them. This CDR3 spans 15 amino acids. The V gene's germline CDR1 is SGHRS and CDR2 YFSETQ. The CDR3 reads CASSFTGMTDTEAFF. The CDR3 nucleotides read TGCGCCAGCAGCTTCACAGGTATGACAGACACTGAAGCTTTCTTT.

The table lists this clone with a few counts. The V gene is TRBV6-1, the J gene TRBJ2-1; D is uncertain. The V end was cut by 3 bases, the J end by 2 bases, with 14 bases between. The CDR3 is made up of 16 amino acids. CDR1 MNHNS and CDR2 SASEGT come from the germline V gene. CDR3 loop: CASSDGVTYAYNEQFF. For the CDR3, the DNA is TGTGCCAGCAGTGACGGTGTGACATATGCCTACAATGAGCAGTTCTTC.

Remarks on this clone: The germline gene is not matched at one end of the junction; a read error may be the cause. The rearrangement uses TRBV2 and TRBJ2-7; D unresolved. The CDR3 has 13 residues. Looked up from germline, CDR1 is SNHLY and CDR2 is FYNNEI. CDR3: CASREARSYEQYF. In DNA, the CDR3 is TGTGCCAGCAGGGAAGCGCGGTCCTACGAGCAGTACTTC.

The chain is built from TRBV11-2 and TRBJ2-1, with 8 bases fitting TRBD1. The CDR3 sequence is 19 residues long. V lost 4 bases, J lost 6 bases, and 20 bases stayed unmatched. CDR1 is SGHAT, CDR2 FQNNGV, per germline. This chain's CDR3 is CASSSYRTGRGIRANEQFF. The DNA for the CDR3 is TGTGCCAGCAGCTCCTATAGGACAGGGCGGGGTATAAGGGCCAATGAGCAGTTCTTC.

The genes are TRBV6-5 and TRBJ2-1; weak D call: TRBD2 (5 bases). The germline V gene has CDR1 MNHEY and CDR2 SVGAGI. The CDR3 is 10 residues long. Trimming removed 11 bases at V and 9 bases at J, with 11 bases between. Written as DNA, the CDR3 is TGTGCCGTAGCCCGGGGTGAGCAGTTCTTC. Its translation is CAVARGEQFF.

The chain has TRBV30 and TRBJ1-5; weak D call: TRBD1 (5 bases). The CDR3 has 14 residues. V was shortened by 2 bases and J by 7 bases, with 15 bases between the two germline ends. The V gene's germline CDR1 is GTSNPN and CDR2 SVGIG (reference sequence). The CDR3 nucleotides read TGTGCCTGGAGTCTCGGACAACCAGAACAGCCCCAGCATTTT. This sequence encodes CAWSLGQPEQPQHF.

The chain recombines TRBV18 with TRBJ1-4; the match to TRBD1 covers 9 bases. The CDR3 totals 17 residues. Germline lookup yields CDR1 KGHSH and CDR2 LQKENI. V shed 2 bases, J shed 8 bases, and the junction held 12 bases outside the gene matches. CDR3 coding DNA: TGTGCCAGCTCACCAACCGAAGGGACAGGGTTTAAGGAAAAACTGTTTTTT. It specifies CASSPTEGTGFKEKLFF.

The table lists this clone with a count of one. The chain recombines TRBV15 with TRBJ1-4, with 7 nucleotides matching TRBD1. CDR1 is LNHNV, CDR2 YYDKDF, per germline (reference sequence). The ends lost 1 base at V and 6 bases at J; junction bases unmatched: 2. This CDR3 region has 14 residues. The CDR3 coding sequence is TGTGCCACCAGCAGAGGGGGGACAGATGAAAAACTGTTTTTT. Amino acids: CATSRGGTDEKLFF.

V is TRBV5-1 and J is TRBJ2-3, with TRBD2 matching 10 bases. CDR1 and CDR2 from the germline V gene are SGHRS and YFSETQ. Losses at the gene ends were 10 bases for V and 6 bases for J; bases not matched to a gene: 11. This CDR3 is 14 amino acids long. The CDR3 loop is CASAASGGADTQYF. CDR3 DNA sequence: TGCGCCTCAGCCGCCAGCGGGGGGGCTGATACGCAGTATTTT. Full variable domain (missing parts from reference TRBV5-1 and TRBJ2-3): KAGVTQTPRYLIKTRGQQVTLSCSPISGHRSVSWYQQTPGQGLQFLFEYFSETQRNKGNFPGRFSGRQFSNSRSEMNVSTLELGDSALYLCASAASGGADTQYFGPGTRLTVL.

The rearrangement joins TRBV28 to TRBJ1-5; 10 bases line up with TRBD1. The CDR3 has 15 residues. Germline V gene lookup returns CDR1 MDHEN and CDR2 SYDVKM. Losses at the gene ends were 6 bases for V and 6 bases for J; bases not matched to a gene: 8. This CDR3 is CASSSVGQGFQPQHF. DNA of the CDR3: TGTGCCAGCAGCTCTGTGGGACAGGGGTTTCAGCCCCAGCATTTT.

Here the CDR3 reads CASSLNRNEKLFF. In DNA, the CDR3 is TGTGCCAGCAGCTTAAACAGAAATGAAAAACTGTTTTTT. The chain uses TRBV7-7 and TRBJ1-4; no clear D. The CDR3 is 13 amino acids. CDR1 is SSHAT and CDR2 is FNYEAQ in the germline V gene (reference sequence). Trimming took 2 bases from V and 5 from J, leaving 6 bases between them. The whole variable domain, remainder taken from reference TRBV7-7 and TRBJ1-4, is GAGVSQSPRYKVTKRGQDVTLRCDPISSHATLYWYQQALGQGPEFLTYFNYEAQPDKSGLPSDRFSAERPEGSISTLTIQRTEQRDSAMYRCASSLNRNEKLFFGSGTQLSVL.

The V gene is TRBV6-5, the J gene TRBJ1-5; TRBD1 agrees at 8 bases. V was pared by 2 bases and J by 5 bases, with 5 bases of the junction left unmatched. The germline gives CDR1 MNHEY, CDR2 SVGAGI. CDR3 size: 15 residues. CDR3 in amino acids: CASSYTRGHDQPQHF. CDR3 DNA sequence: TGTGCCAGCAGTTACACCAGGGGGCACGATCAGCCCCAGCATTTT.

For the CDR3, the DNA is TGTGCCTGGAACCGGGAGGGGGGCACTGAAGCTTTCTTT. This encodes CAWNREGGTEAFF. The chain has TRBV30 and TRBJ1-1, with TRBD1 as a possible D gene (6 bases). This CDR3 has 13 amino acids. CDR1 and CDR2 from the germline V gene are GTSNPN and SVGIG (reference sequence). The V end was cut by 4 bases, the J end by 4 bases, with 13 bases between.

CDR3 loop: CASSFDRSYEQYF. The CDR3 DNA sequence: TGTGCCAGCAGTTTTGACAGGAGCTACGAGCAGTACTTC. The chain joins TRBV5-4 to TRBJ2-7, with D perhaps matching TRBD1 (6 bases). CDR1 SGHNT and CDR2 YYREEE come from the germline V gene (reference sequence). The V end lost 5 bases, the J end lost 3 bases, and 12 bases lay between the germline ends. CDR3 length equals 13 residues.

This sequence joins TRBV5-4 and TRBJ2-7, with TRBD1 matching 11 bases. CDR3 length: 13 residues. With V trimmed by 7 bases and J by 5 bases, 5 bases remained unmatched. CDR1 is SGHNT, CDR2 YYREEE, per germline (reference sequence). The CDR3 coding sequence is TGTGCCAGCCGGACAGGGGGCAAGAACGAGCAGTACTTC. Its protein product is CASRTGGKNEQYF.

In regard to this clone: One end of the junction does not line up with germline, which may come from a read error. The chain couples TRBV6-1 to TRBJ1-5, with a weak D call TRBD1 (6 bases). CDR3 length: 15 residues. CDR1 MNHNS and CDR2 SASEGT come from the germline V gene. The CDR3 loop reads CASREAGGGNQPQHF. The CDR3 nucleotides are TGTGCCAGCCGTGAGGCGGGGGGCGGCAATCAGCCCCAGCATTTT.

J is TRBJ2-4 and V is TRBV10-3; TRBD1 might be the D (6 bases). Trimming removed 8 bases from V and 10 bases from J, with 24 bases in between. The CDR3 runs 15 residues. Germline loops: CDR1 ENHRY, CDR2 SYGVKD. CDR3 DNA sequence: TGTGCCATCGGGGTGGGGGACAATTTAGAACGGATTCAGTACTTC. The encoded protein is CAIGVGDNLERIQYF.

V usage is TRBV11-2 and J usage is TRBJ2-7; D not certain. The CDR3 length is 14 residues. V lost 1 base and J 3 bases, leaving 10 bases between the germline ends. The germline CDR1 and CDR2 sequences are SGHAT and FQNNGV. CDR3 amino acids: CASSLGVDLYEQYF. The CDR3 DNA reads TGTGCCAGCAGCTTAGGGGTAGATCTCTACGAGCAGTACTTC. Combining the CDR3 with reference TRBV11-2 and TRBJ2-7 gives the whole variable domain EAGVAQSPRYKIIEKRQSVAFWCNPISGHATLYWYQQILGQGPKLLIQFQNNGVVDDSQLPKDRFSAERLKGVDSTLKIQPAKLEDSAVYLCASSLGVDLYEQYFGPGTRLTVT.

The chain joins TRBV5-1 to TRBJ1-4, with D possibly matching TRBD1 (6 bases). The CDR3 covers 15 residues. CDR1 is SGHRS and CDR2 is YFSETQ in the germline V gene. Trimming took off 0 bases at V and 6 bases at J, with 12 bases between the two ends. The CDR3 bases are TGCGCCAGCAGCTTGGATGCAGGGGAGGATGAAAAACTGTTTTTT. This encodes CASSLDAGEDEKLFF.

The V gene is TRBV6-6, the J gene TRBJ2-7; D is uncertain. V gave up 9 bases and J gave up 3 bases, with 9 bases separating them. Germline loops: CDR1 MNHNY, CDR2 SVGAGI (reference sequence). CDR3 length equals 11 residues. The CDR3 DNA sequence: TGTGCCAGATTACAGTTCTACGAGCAGTACGTC. Amino acids: CARLQFYEQYV.

The chain has TRBV28 and TRBJ1-2, with D perhaps TRBD1 (6 bases). V lost 2 bases to trimming and J lost 7 bases, with 20 bases between them. The CDR3 has 16 residues. Germline V lookup: CDR1 MDHEN, CDR2 SYDVKM. Here the CDR3 reads CASSLTVTGQFLGYTF. The CDR3, as DNA: TGTGCCAGCAGTTTAACCGTTACAGGGCAGTTTCTTGGCTACACCTTC.